Listed below are T cell receptor beta chains from one sample, sequenced in a study of CD8 T cells in ankylosing spondylitis. TCRdb processed the 5' RACE reads anew with MiXCR; each CDR3 protein has one entry. The table has some 37,000 distinct CDR3 sequences, about 15% seen once. The sequenced sample was blood. The receptors were gathered from a male donor with ankylosing spondylitis or in good health (not recorded which). CDR3s leave out the opening cysteine and the closing phenylalanine or tryptophan. D genes are given only for firm matches.

D gene: .
J gene: TRBJ1-1
V gene: TRBV29-1
CDR3 protein: SVGTAEAF

D gene: .
J gene: TRBJ2-2
V gene: TRBV12-3/TRBV12-4
CDR3 protein: ASSFGGDRELF

D gene: .
J gene: TRBJ2-2
V gene: TRBV7-3
CDR3 protein: ASSQTANTGELF

D gene: .
J gene: TRBJ2-2
V gene: TRBV12-3/TRBV12-4
CDR3 protein: ASTGGTFGELF

D gene: .
J gene: TRBJ1-1
V gene: TRBV29-1
CDR3 protein: SVYGGWNTEAF

D gene: TRBD2
J gene: TRBJ2-2
V gene: TRBV28
CDR3 protein: ATTIWEGTGELF

D gene: TRBD1
J gene: TRBJ2-2
V gene: TRBV6-5
CDR3 protein: ASSIDRVLTGELF

D gene: TRBD2
J gene: TRBJ2-3
V gene: TRBV10-3
CDR3 protein: AIKGTNTDTQY

D gene: TRBD2
J gene: TRBJ2-1
V gene: TRBV2
CDR3 protein: ASSEGGLAGEQF

D gene: TRBD1
J gene: TRBJ2-2
V gene: TRBV10-3
CDR3 protein: AISRDRVAGGELF

D gene: TRBD1
J gene: TRBJ2-3
V gene: TRBV29-1
CDR3 protein: SVEPRQGGTDTQY

D gene: TRBD1
J gene: TRBJ2-1
V gene: TRBV27
CDR3 protein: ASSEQGDYNEQF

D gene: .
J gene: TRBJ1-4
V gene: TRBV30
CDR3 protein: AWSVLGTNEKLF

D gene: TRBD1
J gene: TRBJ2-3
V gene: TRBV29-1
CDR3 protein: SVEARDRAEDTQY

D gene: TRBD1
J gene: TRBJ1-4
V gene: TRBV4-3
CDR3 protein: ASSQDLSGGNEKLF

D gene: TRBD2
J gene: TRBJ2-1
V gene: TRBV12-3/TRBV12-4
CDR3 protein: ASSLARGEQF

D gene: TRBD1
J gene: TRBJ2-3
V gene: TRBV7-2
CDR3 protein: ASSLFPRGPDTQY

D gene: .
J gene: TRBJ2-1
V gene: TRBV10-2
CDR3 protein: ASSGTVSYNEQF

D gene: .
J gene: TRBJ2-1
V gene: TRBV29-1
CDR3 protein: SVAERGISYNEQF

D gene: TRBD2
J gene: TRBJ2-1
V gene: TRBV3-1
CDR3 protein: ASSPVGGGYNEQF

D gene: .
J gene: TRBJ2-1
V gene: TRBV27
CDR3 protein: ASRTLEGLSYNEQF

D gene: .
J gene: TRBJ2-3
V gene: TRBV20-1
CDR3 protein: SAKSPDTQY

D gene: .
J gene: TRBJ1-1
V gene: TRBV20-1
CDR3 protein: SARSPAANTEAF

D gene: .
J gene: TRBJ2-2
V gene: TRBV28
CDR3 protein: ASHREGLRTGELF

D gene: TRBD1
J gene: TRBJ2-5
V gene: TRBV5-1
CDR3 protein: ASSRQGGETQY

D gene: .
J gene: TRBJ2-3
V gene: TRBV28
CDR3 protein: ASSPAALTDTQY

D gene: .
J gene: TRBJ1-1
V gene: TRBV29-1
CDR3 protein: SVAETEAF

D gene: .
J gene: TRBJ1-1
V gene: TRBV12-3/TRBV12-4
CDR3 protein: ASSYFRVFSTEAF

D gene: TRBD1
J gene: TRBJ1-1
V gene: TRBV20-1
CDR3 protein: SAGYDRDTEAF

D gene: .
J gene: TRBJ2-3
V gene: TRBV27
CDR3 protein: ASSLGGGFPTDTQY

D gene: .
J gene: TRBJ1-5
V gene: TRBV20-1
CDR3 protein: SAGGMAQPQH

D gene: TRBD2
J gene: TRBJ2-1
V gene: TRBV10-3
CDR3 protein: AISAGTNDNEQF

D gene: .
J gene: TRBJ1-1
V gene: TRBV5-1
CDR3 protein: ASSFRQGIEAF

D gene: .
J gene: TRBJ2-2
V gene: TRBV7-2
CDR3 protein: ASSLVPSLNTGELF

D gene: .
J gene: TRBJ2-5
V gene: TRBV10-3
CDR3 protein: AISEVIGETQY

D gene: .
J gene: TRBJ1-1
V gene: TRBV27
CDR3 protein: ASSSTGTNTEAF

D gene: TRBD2
J gene: TRBJ2-3
V gene: TRBV11-2
CDR3 protein: ASSFGGSIADTQY

D gene: TRBD2
J gene: TRBJ2-3
V gene: TRBV9
CDR3 protein: ASSAFSGTSDTQY

D gene: TRBD1
J gene: TRBJ2-2
V gene: TRBV6-6
CDR3 protein: ASSYRTGANTGELF

D gene: .
J gene: TRBJ2-4
V gene: TRBV3-1
CDR3 protein: ASSQDVGEENIQY

D gene: TRBD2
J gene: TRBJ2-3
V gene: TRBV6-2/TRBV6-3
CDR3 protein: ASSYGLAGFTDTQY

D gene: .
J gene: TRBJ2-6
V gene: TRBV7-6
CDR3 protein: ASSVNRGANVLT

D gene: .
J gene: TRBJ2-3
V gene: TRBV29-1
CDR3 protein: SAGGLASTDTQY

D gene: TRBD2
J gene: TRBJ2-3
V gene: TRBV29-1
CDR3 protein: SVVVSGKDTQY

D gene: .
J gene: TRBJ1-1
V gene: TRBV12-3/TRBV12-4
CDR3 protein: ASSGGVLGWPEAF

D gene: .
J gene: TRBJ2-7
V gene: TRBV7-2
CDR3 protein: ASSLGRGTYEQY